This T cell receptor (beta chain) was sequenced in a study of T cell clusters in autoimmune cytopenias. Findings and limits, study-wide: TRB repertoire shifts in secondary cytopenia and chronic lymphocytic leukemia mostly reflected lymphoma, not autoimmunity. Primary autoimmune cytopenia patients seemingly lacked the physiological T cell clusters found in healthy donors.

As for this clonotype: Its antigen is not identified.

Germline assignment: CDR1 MNHNS and CDR2 SASEGT. This CDR3 contains 12 residues. Each sample's input was around 250 ng genomic DNA, roughly 38,000 genome equivalents. TRB rearrangements were amplified by touch-down multiplex PCR with mixed TRB-A/B primers. TCRdb reanalyzed the multiplex PCR reads, giving one entry per CDR3 protein sequence and no DNA. This sample carries fewer than 3,500 distinct CDR3 sequences, with 35% to 40% going to the ten biggest clones. The chain employs TRBV6-1 and TRBJ2-7; the D call from TCRdb, TRBD1, cannot be confirmed without DNA. Material for sequencing was peripheral blood. The sequence was obtained from a human donor with an autoimmune cytopenia or autoimmune hepatitis (not recorded which). CDR3 sequence reads: CASTGTIYEQYF.